This T cell receptor (beta chain) comes out of a study of vaccination and CD4 T cells after COVID-19. The germline V and J ends were trimmed by 3 bases and 3 bases, with 3 bases remaining between them. CDR1 and CDR2 from the germline V gene are ENHRY and SYGVKD. The CDR3 runs 12 residues. Details on this clonotype: The antigen is undetermined.

With the Oncomine TCR Beta short-read assay, DNA from cultured CD4+ T cells was sequenced. A single record per CDR3 protein comes from TCRdb applying MiXCR to the PCR reads. In the table there are 27,000 or so distinct CDR3 sequences, 45% to 50% of which are singletons. Treatment described: roughly 10-day PBMC culture with coronavirus spike peptide pools or control peptides (ViraFEST assay). The sample comprised CD4+ T cells from blood, cultured in vitro. This chain links TRBV10-3 with TRBJ1-3, with D hard to call. The receptor comes from a human donor who had recovered from COVID-19. For the CDR3, the DNA is TGTGCCATCAGTGACCATGGAAACACCATATATTTT. It codes for CAISDHGNTIYF.